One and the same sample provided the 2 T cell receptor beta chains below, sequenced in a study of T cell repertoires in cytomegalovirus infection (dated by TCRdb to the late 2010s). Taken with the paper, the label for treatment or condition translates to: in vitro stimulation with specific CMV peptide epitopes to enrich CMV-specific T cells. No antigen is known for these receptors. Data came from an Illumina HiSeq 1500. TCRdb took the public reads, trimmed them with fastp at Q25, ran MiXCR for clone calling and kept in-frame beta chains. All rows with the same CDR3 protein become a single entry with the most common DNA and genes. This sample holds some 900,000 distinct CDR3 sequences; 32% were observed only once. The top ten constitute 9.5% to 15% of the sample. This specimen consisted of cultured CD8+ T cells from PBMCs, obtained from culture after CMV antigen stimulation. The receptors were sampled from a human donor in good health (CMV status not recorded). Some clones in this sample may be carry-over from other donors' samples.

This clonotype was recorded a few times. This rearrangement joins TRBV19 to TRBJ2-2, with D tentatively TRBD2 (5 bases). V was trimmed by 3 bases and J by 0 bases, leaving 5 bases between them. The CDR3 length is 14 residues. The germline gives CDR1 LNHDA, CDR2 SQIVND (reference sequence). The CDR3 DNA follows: TGTGCCAGTAGTATCGGGGCGAACACCGGGGAGCTGTTTTTT. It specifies CASSIGANTGELFF.

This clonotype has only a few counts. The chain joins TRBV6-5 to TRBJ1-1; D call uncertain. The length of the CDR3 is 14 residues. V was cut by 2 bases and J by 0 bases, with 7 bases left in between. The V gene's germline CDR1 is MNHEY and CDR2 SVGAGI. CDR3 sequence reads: CASSYVGLNTEAFF. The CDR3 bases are TGTGCCAGCAGTTACGTCGGCCTGAACACTGAAGCTTTCTTT.